These T cell receptor beta chains were read from a single sample in a study of healthy donors' naive CD4 and CD8 T cells. TCRdb reprocessed the reads with MiXCR, giving one entry per CDR3 protein. Of 200,000 or so distinct CDR3 sequences in the sample, 65% to 75% were seen once. Sequenced: naive CD4+ and CD8+ T cells sorted from blood, pooled from several donors. The receptor source for this set is a pool of human donors in good health; the sample pools cells from several healthy donors. Both conserved end residues are part of each CDR3. The D gene is left open where the match is weak. Some rows have no size entry. The others give once, few or many, or a class for an expanded clone.

j_call	d_call	clone_size	v_call	cdr3_aa	cdr3_nt
TRBJ2-5	NA	once	TRBV4-3	CASSSSGYQETQYF	TGCGCCAGCAGCTCATCGGGTTACCAAGAGACCCAGTACTTC
TRBJ2-3	NA	NA	TRBV29-1	CSARDLPRGDTQYF	TGCAGCGCCAGAGACCTACCCAGGGGTGATACGCAGTATTTT
TRBJ2-1	NA	NA	TRBV27	CASSFLVGNTYNEQFF	TGTGCCAGCAGTTTCCTAGTGGGGAATACCTACAATGAGCAGTTCTTC
TRBJ2-7	TRBD1	NA	TRBV5-1	CASTKAPGTGSDEQYF	TGCGCCAGCACCAAGGCCCCCGGGACAGGGTCCGACGAGCAGTACTTC
TRBJ2-7	NA	once	TRBV18	CASSRPGRNSYEQYF	TGTGCCAGCTCACGTCCGGGAAGGAACTCCTACGAGCAGTACTTC
TRBJ1-6	NA	NA	TRBV27	CASSPTGGVVSPLHF	TGTGCCAGCAGCCCCACGGGAGGGGTAGTTTCACCCCTCCACTTT
TRBJ2-2	NA	NA	TRBV6-5	CASSYSPTSRGELFF	TGTGCCAGCAGTTACTCCCCTACCAGTCGCGGGGAGCTGTTTTTT
TRBJ2-1	TRBD2	few	TRBV6-1	CASSTLLAGVGVYNEQFF	TGTGCCAGCAGTACCTTACTAGCGGGAGTGGGGGTTTACAATGAGCAGTTCTTC
TRBJ2-1	TRBD1	few	TRBV6-2/TRBV6-3	CASSYVDRADEQFF	TGTGCCAGCAGTTACGTCGACAGGGCGGATGAGCAGTTCTTC
TRBJ1-5	NA	NA	TRBV19	CASNRVGNQPQHF	TGTGCCAGTAACAGGGTTGGCAATCAGCCCCAGCATTTT
TRBJ2-7	NA	NA	TRBV6-2/TRBV6-3	CASSYHPYRVQYEQYF	TGTGCCAGCAGTTACCACCCCTACAGGGTACAATACGAGCAGTACTTC
TRBJ1-1	NA	NA	TRBV7-8	CASSLGASNTEAFF	TGTGCCAGCAGCTTAGGTGCCTCGAACACTGAAGCTTTCTTT
TRBJ2-7	NA	NA	TRBV27	CASSFSAGYEQYF	TGTGCCAGCAGTTTCTCGGCCGGGTACGAGCAGTACTTC
TRBJ2-2	TRBD1	NA	TRBV27	CASRTGQGMGRELFF	TGTGCCAGCAGGACTGGACAGGGAATGGGCCGGGAGCTGTTTTTT
TRBJ1-1	NA	once	TRBV20-1	CSARIRVGRGGLEAFF	TGCAGTGCTAGAATACGGGTGGGTAGGGGCGGCCTTGAAGCTTTCTTT
TRBJ2-7	NA	NA	TRBV15	CATSRSGVREQYF	TGTGCCACCAGCAGGAGTGGGGTTCGCGAGCAGTACTTC
TRBJ1-2	NA	NA	TRBV6-1	CASSETVYGYTF	TGTGCCAGCAGTGAAACAGTCTATGGCTACACCTTC
TRBJ2-7	NA	NA	TRBV5-1	CASSLALEQYF	TGCGCCAGCAGCCTAGCCTTGGAGCAGTACTTC
TRBJ1-1	NA	NA	TRBV27	CASSLRQGNLMNTEAFF	TGTGCCAGCAGTTTACGCCAGGGTAATCTGATGAACACTGAAGCTTTCTTT
TRBJ1-2	TRBD1	NA	TRBV29-1	CSVYTDRRLRGYTF	TGCAGCGTGTATACGGACAGGCGTTTAAGAGGCTACACCTTC
TRBJ1-1	NA	NA	TRBV29-1	CSVYDRSEAFF	TGCAGCGTCTACGACAGGAGTGAAGCTTTCTTT
TRBJ1-1	NA	NA	TRBV29-1	CSSWAGRWGNTEAFF	TGCAGCTCATGGGCGGGCCGATGGGGTAACACTGAAGCTTTCTTT
TRBJ2-3	NA	once	TRBV4-2	CASSQVELADTQYF	TGTGCCAGCAGCCAAGTGGAATTAGCTGATACGCAGTATTTT
TRBJ1-5	TRBD1	NA	TRBV6-2/TRBV6-3	CASVRSGGNQPQHF	TGTGCCAGCGTGAGGTCAGGGGGTAATCAGCCCCAGCATTTT
TRBJ2-1	NA	NA	TRBV6-6	CASSPPGSLPGNEQFF	TGTGCCAGCAGTCCCCCAGGGTCCCTTCCAGGCAATGAGCAGTTCTTC
TRBJ2-5	NA	NA	TRBV6-5	CASSYSLVQETQYF	TGTGCCAGCAGTTACTCGCTGGTCCAAGAGACCCAGTACTTC